The T cell receptor (beta chain) described here comes from a study of CD8+ T cells in alopecia areata. Sample treatment: oral pan-JAK inhibitor, 5-10 mg twice daily. Trimming cost V 1 base and J 5 bases, with 14 bases left between them. CDR3 length: 14 residues. Germline loops: CDR1 GTSNPN, CDR2 SVGIG (reference sequence). It was cDNA, reverse transcribed from extracted RNA, that served as the sequencing template. Some clones are missing from TCRdb's copy, which holds only in-frame ones; the method was immunoSEQ multiplex PCR. The sample records over 80,000 clones, about 40% being singletons. The input for sequencing was CD8+ T cells sorted from blood, taken at week 24, from a patient treated with tofacitinib. This TCR was recovered from a human donor with alopecia areata. V usage is TRBV30 and J usage is TRBJ1-1; tentatively, D is TRBD1 (6 bases). The CDR3 sequence: CAWSGIGGVTEAFF. CDR3 DNA: TGTGCCTGGAGTGGAATCGGGGGCGTAACTGAAGCTTTCTTT.